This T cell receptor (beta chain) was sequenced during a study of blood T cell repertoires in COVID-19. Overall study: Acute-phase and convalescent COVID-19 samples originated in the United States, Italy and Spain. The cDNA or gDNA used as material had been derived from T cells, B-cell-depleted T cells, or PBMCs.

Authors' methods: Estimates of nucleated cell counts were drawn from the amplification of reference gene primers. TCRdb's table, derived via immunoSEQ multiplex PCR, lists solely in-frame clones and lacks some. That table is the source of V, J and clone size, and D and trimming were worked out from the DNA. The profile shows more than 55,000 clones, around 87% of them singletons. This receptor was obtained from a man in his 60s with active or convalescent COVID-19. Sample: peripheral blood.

CDR3 coding DNA: TGTGCCAGCACTGGGACTAGCGGCCTCGTGGATACGCAGTATTTT. This codes for CASTGTSGLVDTQYF. This chain joins TRBV6-5 and TRBJ2-3; 11 nucleotides agree with TRBD2. CDR1 MNHEY and CDR2 SVGAGI come from the germline V gene. Trimming cost V 7 bases and J 6 bases; bases outside gene matches: 9. This CDR3 has 15 amino acids.